The 13 T cell receptor beta chains reported below all come from one sample, sequenced in a study of blood T cell repertoires in COVID-19. Only in-frame clones appear in the TCRdb table, and some are missing; sequencing was by immunoSEQ multiplex PCR. The top ten clones hold 2.6% of a sample with under 350,000 clones, around 90% of them seen once. The sample was PBMCs or T cells enriched from blood (not recorded which). The receptor set was obtained from a man in his fifties or sixties who had recovered from COVID-19.

The CDR3 DNA sequence: TGTGCCAGCAGTTTAGTGGACAGCTATGGCTACACCTTC. Protein: CASSLVDSYGYTF. J is TRBJ1-2 and V is TRBV12-3 or TRBV12-4; perhaps TRBD1 as D (6 bases). V was trimmed by 1 base and J by 4 bases, leaving 7 bases between them. The CDR3 runs to 13 residues.

V gene TRBV4-3 combines with J gene TRBJ1-4; 7 bases map to TRBD1. The CDR3 has 15 amino acids. Germline CDR1 is LGHNA and CDR2 is YSLEER. Germline trimming cut 7 bases from V and 5 bases from J; bases unmatched to any gene: 10. The CDR3 sequence is CASTSGTVTNEKLFF. CDR3 sequence (DNA): TGCGCCAGCACCTCCGGGACAGTCACGAATGAAAAACTGTTTTTT.

The chain couples TRBV27 to TRBJ2-7, with TRBD2 as a possible D gene (6 bases). V lost 0 bases, J lost 4 bases, and 19 bases lay in between. The CDR3 consists of 17 residues. From germline, CDR1 is MNHEY and CDR2 SMNVEV (reference sequence). CDR3 coding DNA: TGTGCCAGCAGTTTATCGCCGGGGGACGTAGGCCAGTACGAGCAGTACTTC. This gives the protein CASSLSPGDVGQYEQYF.

This chain links TRBV9 with TRBJ2-2, with 10 bases identical to TRBD2. After removal of 0 bases from V and 5 bases from J, the junction contained 7 bases not matched to a gene. Germline V gives CDR1 SGDLS, CDR2 YYNGEE. This CDR3 region has 17 residues. Written as DNA, the CDR3 is TGTGCCAGCAGCGTAGGGCTAGCGGGGGACCCAACCGGGGAGCTGTTTTTT. As protein: CASSVGLAGDPTGELFF.

The chain has TRBV18 and TRBJ2-5; the D gene is possibly TRBD2 (6 bases). The CDR3 runs to 14 residues. In germline, CDR1 is KGHSH, CDR2 LQKENI. V lost 1 base and J 2 bases, leaving 8 bases between the germline ends. The DNA for the CDR3 is TGTGCCAGCTCACCACTAGCGGAACAAGAGACCCAGTACTTC. This sequence encodes CASSPLAEQETQYF. The variable domain in full, with the rest retrieved from reference TRBV18 and TRBJ2-5, is NAGVMQNPRHLVRRRGQEARLRCSPMKGHSHVYWYRQLPEEGLKFMVYLQKENIIDESGMPKERFSAEFPKEGPSILRIQQVVRGDSAAYFCASSPLAEQETQYFGPGTRLLVL.

The rearrangement joins TRBV27 to TRBJ2-1, with TRBD2 matching over 12 bases. The germline V gene encodes CDR1 MNHEY and CDR2 SMNVEV (reference sequence). The CDR3 has 19 residues. J gave up 6 bases and V 6 bases, and 18 bases lay outside the gene matches. The CDR3 nucleotides read TGTGCCAGCAGCCAAAGACTAGCGGGAGTAACTAGGATCGGCAATGAGCAGTTCTTC. It yields the protein CASSQRLAGVTRIGNEQFF.

This clone appeared a single time. V and J are TRBV20-1 and TRBJ2-7; 8 bases agree with TRBD2. CDR3 size: 16 residues. The V and J ends lost 3 bases and 3 bases, in that order; junction bases with no gene match: 13. Germline CDR1 is DFQATT and CDR2 is SNEGSKA (reference sequence). The CDR3 DNA sequence: TGCAGTGCTAGTTTATTCCCGGGGGGGTGGGACTACGAGCAGTACTTC. Residues: CSASLFPGGWDYEQYF.

The CDR3: CASSLEAGGLGYTF. The CDR3 DNA is TGTGCCAGCAGTTTAGAGGCAGGGGGTTTAGGCTACACCTTC. The chain is built from TRBV28 and TRBJ1-2, with 7 bases lining up with TRBD1. This CDR3 contains 14 residues. V shed 2 bases and J 8 bases; nucleotides not matched to a gene: 8. The germline V gene encodes CDR1 MDHEN and CDR2 SYDVKM.

This chain uses TRBV7-8 with TRBJ2-1, with TRBD2 as a possible D gene (5 bases). The V gene lost 5 bases and the J gene lost 4 bases, with 6 bases spanning the gap. The CDR3 loop spans 12 amino acids. Germline V gene data show CDR1 as SGHVS and CDR2 as FQNEAQ. The CDR3 reads CASSPGYNEQFF. The CDR3 coding sequence is TGTGCCAGCAGCCCGGGGTACAATGAGCAGTTCTTC.

The CDR3 reads CSVGVPGQGSYEQYF. CDR3 nucleotides: TGCAGCGTTGGGGTTCCGGGACAGGGCTCCTACGAGCAGTACTTC. V and J are TRBV29-1 and TRBJ2-7, with TRBD1 matching over 9 bases. Germline CDR1 SQVTM, CDR2 ANQGSEA. V lost 4 bases to trimming and J lost 0 bases; unmatched junction nucleotides: 7. The CDR3 extends over 15 amino acids.

This clone came up once. The rearrangement uses TRBV9 and TRBJ2-5, with 7 bases aligning to TRBD2. The CDR3 is 17 residues long. Germline V lookup: CDR1 SGDLS, CDR2 YYNGEE. V shed 1 base, J shed 1 base, and the junction held 10 bases outside the gene matches. The CDR3 reads CASSVLSGGTFQETQYF. In DNA, the CDR3 is TGTGCCAGCAGCGTACTCTCGGGGGGTACCTTCCAAGAGACCCAGTACTTC.

The chain recombines TRBV9 with TRBJ2-7; D gene uncertain. The germline V gene has CDR1 SGDLS and CDR2 YYNGEE. This CDR3 contains 14 residues. V dropped 4 bases and J dropped 3 bases, with 14 bases sitting between them. The CDR3 coding sequence is TGTGCCAGCAGCCCTATCCAAAACAGCTACGAGCAGTACTTC. This sequence encodes CASSPIQNSYEQYF.

The chain joins TRBV4-2 to TRBJ2-1; 7 bases line up with TRBD2. Germline lookup yields CDR1 LGHNA and CDR2 YNFKEQ. This CDR3 contains 15 residues. J was trimmed by 4 bases and V by 4 bases; bases with no gene match: 7. The CDR3 DNA is TGTGCCAGCAGCCTACGTCCCGGGGGGTACAATGAGCAGTTCTTC. Its protein product is CASSLRPGGYNEQFF.